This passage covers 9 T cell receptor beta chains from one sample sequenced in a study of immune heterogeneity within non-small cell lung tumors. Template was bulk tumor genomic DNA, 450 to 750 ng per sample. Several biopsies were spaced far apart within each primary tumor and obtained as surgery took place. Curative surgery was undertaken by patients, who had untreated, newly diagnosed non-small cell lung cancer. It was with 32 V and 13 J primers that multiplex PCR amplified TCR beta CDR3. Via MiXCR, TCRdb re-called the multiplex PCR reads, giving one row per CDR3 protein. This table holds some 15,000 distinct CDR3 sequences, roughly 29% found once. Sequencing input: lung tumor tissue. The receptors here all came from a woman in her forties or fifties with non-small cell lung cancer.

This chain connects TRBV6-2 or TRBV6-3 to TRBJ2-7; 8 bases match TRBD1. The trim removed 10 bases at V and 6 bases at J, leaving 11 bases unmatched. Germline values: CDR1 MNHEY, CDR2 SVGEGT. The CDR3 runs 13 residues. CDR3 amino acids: CAIRTGFLSEQYF. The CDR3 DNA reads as TGTGCCATCCGGACAGGGTTTTTGTCCGAGCAGTACTTC.

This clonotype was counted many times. In DNA, the CDR3 is TGTGCCAGCAGTTACTCTTCAGGGGTTGGCGAAAAACTGTTTTTT. Encoded protein: CASSYSSGVGEKLFF. The gene calls are TRBV6-5 and TRBJ1-4, with D maybe TRBD1 (6 bases). Trimming stripped 0 bases from V and 8 bases from J, with 13 bases between. This CDR3 is built from 15 residues. CDR1 is MNHEY, CDR2 SVGAGI, per germline.

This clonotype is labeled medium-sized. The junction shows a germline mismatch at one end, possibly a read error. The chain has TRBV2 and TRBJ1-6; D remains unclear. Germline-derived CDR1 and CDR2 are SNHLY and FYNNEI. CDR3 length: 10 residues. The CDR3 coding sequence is TGTGCCAGCAGTGTTATGAGGACCTACTTT. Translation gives CASSVMRTYF.

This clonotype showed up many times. The CDR3 spells CASSSYTPTSGETQYF. CDR3 DNA sequence: TGTGCCAGCAGTTCCTACACACCGACTAGCGGGGAGACCCAGTACTTC. The V and J genes are TRBV12-3 or TRBV12-4 and TRBJ2-5; 10 bases map to TRBD2. V trimming: 4 bases; J trimming: 5 bases; junction bases outside the gene matches: 10. The length of the CDR3 is 16 residues.

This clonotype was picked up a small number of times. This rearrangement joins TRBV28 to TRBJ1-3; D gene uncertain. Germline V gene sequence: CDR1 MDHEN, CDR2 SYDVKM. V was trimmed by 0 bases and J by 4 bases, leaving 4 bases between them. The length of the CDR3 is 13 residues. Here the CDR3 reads CASSLWGGNTIYF. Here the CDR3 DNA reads TGTGCCAGCAGTTTATGGGGAGGAAACACCATATATTTT.

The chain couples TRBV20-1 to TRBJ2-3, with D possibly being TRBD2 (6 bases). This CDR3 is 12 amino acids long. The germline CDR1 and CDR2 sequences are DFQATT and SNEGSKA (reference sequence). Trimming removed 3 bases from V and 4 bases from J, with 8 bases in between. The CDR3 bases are TGCAGTGCTAGTTCGGGGGCAGATACGCAGTATTTT. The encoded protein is CSASSGADTQYF.

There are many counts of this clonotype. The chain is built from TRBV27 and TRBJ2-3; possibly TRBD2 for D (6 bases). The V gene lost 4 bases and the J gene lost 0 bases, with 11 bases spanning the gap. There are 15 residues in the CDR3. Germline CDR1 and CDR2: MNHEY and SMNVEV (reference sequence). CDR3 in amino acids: CASSSPSVSTDTQYF. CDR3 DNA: TGTGCCAGCAGTTCCCCTAGCGTTAGCACAGATACGCAGTATTTT.

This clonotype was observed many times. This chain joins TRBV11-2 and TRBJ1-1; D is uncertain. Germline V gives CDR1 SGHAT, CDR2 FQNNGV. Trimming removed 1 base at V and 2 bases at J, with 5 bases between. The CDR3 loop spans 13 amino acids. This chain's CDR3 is CASSLGGNTEAFF. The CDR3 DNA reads TGTGCCAGCAGCTTAGGGGGAAACACTGAAGCTTTCTTT. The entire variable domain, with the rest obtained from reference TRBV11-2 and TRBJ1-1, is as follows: EAGVAQSPRYKIIEKRQSVAFWCNPISGHATLYWYQQILGQGPKLLIQFQNNGVVDDSQLPKDRFSAERLKGVDSTLKIQPAKLEDSAVYLCASSLGGNTEAFFGQGTRLTVV.

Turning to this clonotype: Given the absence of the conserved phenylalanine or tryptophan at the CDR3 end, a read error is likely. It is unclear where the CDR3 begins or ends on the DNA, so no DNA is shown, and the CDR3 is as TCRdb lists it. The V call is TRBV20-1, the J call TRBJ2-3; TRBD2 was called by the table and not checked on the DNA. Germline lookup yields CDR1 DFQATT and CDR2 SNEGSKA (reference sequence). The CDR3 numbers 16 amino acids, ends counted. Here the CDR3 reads CSASPAGRADEQYFGP.